The present T cell receptor beta chain was sequenced within a study of response to subunit inactivated influenza vaccine (dated by TCRdb to the late 2010s). Regarding the study in general: The study used deep quantitative T cell receptor repertoire profiling to track responses to a trivalent subunit inactivated influenza vaccine. Broad study findings and their caveats: The authors proposed that each seasonal influenza vaccination may bring in only a limited number of new T cells.

Libraries came from RT-PCR. TCRdb lists the instrument as Illumina HiSeq 2500. TCRdb cleaned the public reads at Q25 with fastp, built clones with MiXCR and kept in-frame beta chains. Here each entry gathers all rows of one CDR3 protein and keeps the most common genes and DNA. In all, the sample holds around 190,000 distinct CDR3 sequences, and approximately 15% of those were seen once. The ten largest make up 20% to 30% of the sample. This clonotype was detected only a few times. The specificity of this receptor is unknown. Base qualities are not at hand, and no much larger clone is one base apart. CDR3 length: 13 amino acids, cysteine to phenylalanine. Only the CDR3 part of the read is kept: 39 bases, read in frame from the first base. CDR1 and CDR2, per the germline V gene, are SQVTM and ANQGSEA. A distance of 11 bases separates the germline ends of V and J, which lose 4 bases and 2 bases respectively.

This specimen consisted of CD8+ T cells sorted from PBMCs, obtained more than 4 days after vaccination. The TCR was taken from a man between 45 and 60 years old who received an inactivated influenza vaccine. Donor details come from another sample of the same person, matched by shared clones. The receptor chain draws on TRBV29-1 and TRBJ1-2, with a weak D call of TRBD1 (5 bases match). The DNA sequence follows: TGCAGCGTTGGGGACGGTTCCAACTATGGCTACACCTTC. It specifies CSVGDGSNYGYTF.